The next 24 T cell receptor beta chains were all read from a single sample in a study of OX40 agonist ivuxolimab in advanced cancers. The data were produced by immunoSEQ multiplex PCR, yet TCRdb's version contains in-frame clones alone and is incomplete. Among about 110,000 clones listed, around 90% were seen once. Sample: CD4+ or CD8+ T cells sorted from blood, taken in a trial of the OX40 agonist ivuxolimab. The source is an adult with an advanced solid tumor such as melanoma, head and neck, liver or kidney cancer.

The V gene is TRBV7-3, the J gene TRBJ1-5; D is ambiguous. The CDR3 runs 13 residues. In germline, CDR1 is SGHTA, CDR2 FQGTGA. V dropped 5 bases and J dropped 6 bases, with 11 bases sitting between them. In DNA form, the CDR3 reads TGTGCCAGCAGCCGCGATACCACTCAGCCCCAGCATTTT. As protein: CASSRDTTQPQHF.

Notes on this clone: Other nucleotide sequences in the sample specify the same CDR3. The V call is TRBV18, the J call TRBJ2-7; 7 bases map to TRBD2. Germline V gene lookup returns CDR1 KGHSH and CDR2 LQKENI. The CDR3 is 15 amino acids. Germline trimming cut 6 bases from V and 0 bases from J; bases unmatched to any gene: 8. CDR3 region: CASSPTSVSSYEQYF. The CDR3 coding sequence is TGTGCCAGCTCTCCAACTAGCGTATCCTCCTACGAGCAGTACTTC. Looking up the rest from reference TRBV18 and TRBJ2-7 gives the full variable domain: NAGVMQNPRHLVRRRGQEARLRCSPMKGHSHVYWYRQLPEEGLKFMVYLQKENIIDESGMPKERFSAEFPKEGPSILRIQQVVRGDSAAYFCASSPTSVSSYEQYFGPGTRLTVT.

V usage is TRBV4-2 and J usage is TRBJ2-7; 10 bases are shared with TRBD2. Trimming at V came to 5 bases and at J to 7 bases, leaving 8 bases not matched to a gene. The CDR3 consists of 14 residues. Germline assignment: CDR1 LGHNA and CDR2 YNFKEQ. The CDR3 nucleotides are TGTGCCAGCAGCTTGAGGACTAGCGGAGGGGAGCAGTACTTC. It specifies CASSLRTSGGEQYF.

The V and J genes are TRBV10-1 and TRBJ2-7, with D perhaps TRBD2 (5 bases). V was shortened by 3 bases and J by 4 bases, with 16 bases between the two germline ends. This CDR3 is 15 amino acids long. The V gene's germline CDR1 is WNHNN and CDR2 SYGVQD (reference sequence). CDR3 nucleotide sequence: TGCGCCAGCAGTGACGGAGGCCCTCCGGTATACGAGCAGTACTTC. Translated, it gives CASSDGGPPVYEQYF.

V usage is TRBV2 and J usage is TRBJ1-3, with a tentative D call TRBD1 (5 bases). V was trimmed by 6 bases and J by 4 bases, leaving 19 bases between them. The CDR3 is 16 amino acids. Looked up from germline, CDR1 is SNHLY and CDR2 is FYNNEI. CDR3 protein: CASSAGTPILGNTIYF. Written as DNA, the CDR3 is TGTGCCAGCAGCGCAGGGACGCCTATTCTGGGAAACACCATATATTTT.

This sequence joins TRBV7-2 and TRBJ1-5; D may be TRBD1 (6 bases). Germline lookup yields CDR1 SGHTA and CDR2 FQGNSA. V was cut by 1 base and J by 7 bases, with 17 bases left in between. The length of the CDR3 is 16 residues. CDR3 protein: CASSLVGRGVMQPQHF. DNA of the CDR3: TGTGCCAGCAGCTTAGTCGGTAGGGGGGTTATGCAGCCCCAGCATTTT.

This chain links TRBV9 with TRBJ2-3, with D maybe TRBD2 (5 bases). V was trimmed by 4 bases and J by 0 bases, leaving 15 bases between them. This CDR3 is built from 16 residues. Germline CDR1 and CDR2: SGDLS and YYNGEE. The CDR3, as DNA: TGTGCCAGCAGCATTCTGGACCGGGGAAGCACAGATACGCAGTATTTT. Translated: CASSILDRGSTDTQYF.

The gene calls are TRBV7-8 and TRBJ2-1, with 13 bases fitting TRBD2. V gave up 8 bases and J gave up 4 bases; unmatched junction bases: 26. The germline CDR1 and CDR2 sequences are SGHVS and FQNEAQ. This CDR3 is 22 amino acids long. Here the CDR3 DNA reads TGTGCCAGCCTAGACCCGGGACAGGGAATGAAGGGACTAGCGGGACAATACAATGAGCAGTTCTTC. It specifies CASLDPGQGMKGLAGQYNEQFF.

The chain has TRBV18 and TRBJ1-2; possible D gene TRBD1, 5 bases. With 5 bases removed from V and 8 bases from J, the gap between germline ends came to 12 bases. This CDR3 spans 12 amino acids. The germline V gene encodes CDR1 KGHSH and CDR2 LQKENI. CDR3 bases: TGTGCCAGCTCAACCGGGGACGTGGGCTACACCTTC. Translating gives CASSTGDVGYTF.

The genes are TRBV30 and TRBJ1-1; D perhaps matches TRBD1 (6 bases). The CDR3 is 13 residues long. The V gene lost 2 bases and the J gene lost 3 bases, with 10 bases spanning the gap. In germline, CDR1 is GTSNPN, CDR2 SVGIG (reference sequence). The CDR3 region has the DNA TGTGCCTGGAGTAAGGGGGGCGACACTGAAGCTTTCTTT. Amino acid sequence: CAWSKGGDTEAFF.

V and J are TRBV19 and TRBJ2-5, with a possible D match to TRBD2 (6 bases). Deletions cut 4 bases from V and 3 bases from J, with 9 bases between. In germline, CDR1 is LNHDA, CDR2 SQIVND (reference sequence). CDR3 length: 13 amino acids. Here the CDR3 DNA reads TGTGCCAGTAGTAGGGGACTTGAAGAGACCCAGTACTTC. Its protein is CASSRGLEETQYF.

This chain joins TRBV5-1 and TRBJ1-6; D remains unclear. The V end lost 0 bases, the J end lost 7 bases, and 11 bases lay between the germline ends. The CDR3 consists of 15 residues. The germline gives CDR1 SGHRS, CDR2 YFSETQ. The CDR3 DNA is TGCGCCAGCAGCTTGGAGTCCAGCCCCAATTCACCCCTCCACTTT. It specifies CASSLESSPNSPLHF.

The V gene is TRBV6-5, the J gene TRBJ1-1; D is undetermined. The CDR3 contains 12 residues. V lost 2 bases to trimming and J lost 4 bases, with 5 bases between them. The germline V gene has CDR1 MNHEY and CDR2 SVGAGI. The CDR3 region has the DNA TGTGCCAGCAGTTACAGGGTCACTGAAGCTTTCTTT. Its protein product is CASSYRVTEAFF.

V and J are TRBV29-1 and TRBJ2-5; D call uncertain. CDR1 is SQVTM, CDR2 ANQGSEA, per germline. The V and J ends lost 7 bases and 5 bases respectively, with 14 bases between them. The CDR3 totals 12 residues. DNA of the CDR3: TGCAGCGGGGCTGTGGTGGGGGAGACCCAGTACTTC. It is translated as CSGAVVGETQYF.

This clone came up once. CDR3 amino acids: CASSSAGTSKYEQYF. The DNA for the CDR3 is TGTGCCAGCAGTTCAGCCGGGACTAGCAAGTACGAGCAGTACTTC. V usage is TRBV28 and J usage is TRBJ2-7, with TRBD2 identical over 9 bases. CDR1 and CDR2 (germline): MDHEN, SYDVKM. Trimming removed 4 bases from V and 4 bases from J; junction bases left unmatched: 8. CDR3 length equals 15 residues.

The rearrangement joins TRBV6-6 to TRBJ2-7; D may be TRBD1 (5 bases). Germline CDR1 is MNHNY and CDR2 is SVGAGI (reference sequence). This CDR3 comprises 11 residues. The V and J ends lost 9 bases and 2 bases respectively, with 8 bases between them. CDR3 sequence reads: CARDSAYEQYF. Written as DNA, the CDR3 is TGTGCCAGAGACAGCGCCTACGAGCAGTACTTC.

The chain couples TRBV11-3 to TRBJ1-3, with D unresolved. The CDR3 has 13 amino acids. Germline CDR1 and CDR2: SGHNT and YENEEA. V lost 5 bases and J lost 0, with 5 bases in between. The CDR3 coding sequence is TGTGCCAGCAGCGTCAGCTCTGGAAACACCATATATTTT. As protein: CASSVSSGNTIYF.

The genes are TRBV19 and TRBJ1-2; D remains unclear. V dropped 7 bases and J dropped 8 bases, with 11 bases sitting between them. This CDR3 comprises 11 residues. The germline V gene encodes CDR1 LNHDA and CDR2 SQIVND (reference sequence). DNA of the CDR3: TGTGCCAGTACCGGTCGAGGCGGCTACACCTTC. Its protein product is CASTGRGGYTF. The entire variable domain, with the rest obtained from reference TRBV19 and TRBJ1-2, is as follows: DGGITQSPKYLFRKEGQNVTLSCEQNLNHDAMYWYRQDPGQGLRLIYYSQIVNDFQKGDIAEGYSVSREKKESFPLTVTSAQKNPTAFYLCASTGRGGYTFGSGTRLTVV.

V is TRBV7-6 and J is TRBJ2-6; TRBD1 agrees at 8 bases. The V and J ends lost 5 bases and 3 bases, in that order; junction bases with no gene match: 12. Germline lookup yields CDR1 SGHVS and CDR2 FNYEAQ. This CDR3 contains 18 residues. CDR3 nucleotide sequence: TGTGCCAGCAGCCCAGATGACAGGGGATCGGTTGGGGCCAACGTCCTGACTTTC. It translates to CASSPDDRGSVGANVLTF.

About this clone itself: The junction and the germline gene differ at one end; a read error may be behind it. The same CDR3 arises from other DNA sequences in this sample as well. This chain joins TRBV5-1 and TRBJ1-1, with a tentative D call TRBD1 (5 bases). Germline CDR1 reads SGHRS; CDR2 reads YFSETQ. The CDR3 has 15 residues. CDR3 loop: CASSLSGHMNTEAFF. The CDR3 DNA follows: TGCGCCAGCAGCTTGTCAGGACACATGAACACTGAAGCTTTTTTT.

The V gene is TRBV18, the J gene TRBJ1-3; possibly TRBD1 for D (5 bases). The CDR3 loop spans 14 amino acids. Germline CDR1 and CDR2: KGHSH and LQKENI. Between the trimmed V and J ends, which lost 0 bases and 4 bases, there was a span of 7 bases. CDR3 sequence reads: CASSPPPGGNTIYF. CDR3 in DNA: TGTGCCAGCTCACCACCGCCAGGGGGAAACACCATATATTTT. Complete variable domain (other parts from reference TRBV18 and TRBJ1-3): NAGVMQNPRHLVRRRGQEARLRCSPMKGHSHVYWYRQLPEEGLKFMVYLQKENIIDESGMPKERFSAEFPKEGPSILRIQQVVRGDSAAYFCASSPPPGGNTIYFGEGSWLTVV.

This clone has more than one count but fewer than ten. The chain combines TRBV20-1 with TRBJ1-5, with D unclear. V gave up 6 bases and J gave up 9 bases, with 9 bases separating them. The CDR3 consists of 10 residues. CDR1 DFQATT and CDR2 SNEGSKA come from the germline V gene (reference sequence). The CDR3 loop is CSANTLPQHF. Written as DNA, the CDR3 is TGCAGTGCCAACACCTTGCCCCAGCATTTT.

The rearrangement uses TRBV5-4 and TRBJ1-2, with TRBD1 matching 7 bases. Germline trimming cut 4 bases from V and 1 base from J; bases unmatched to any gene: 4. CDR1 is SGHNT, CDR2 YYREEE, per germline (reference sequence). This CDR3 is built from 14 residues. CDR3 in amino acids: CASSPGTVNYGYTF. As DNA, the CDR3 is TGTGCCAGCAGCCCCGGGACAGTTAACTATGGCTACACCTTC.

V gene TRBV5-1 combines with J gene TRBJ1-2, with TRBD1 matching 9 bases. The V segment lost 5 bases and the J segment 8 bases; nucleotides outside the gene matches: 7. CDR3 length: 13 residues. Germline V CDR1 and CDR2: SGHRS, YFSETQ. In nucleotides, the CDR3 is TGCGCCAGCAGTTCCGACAGGGGGAACGGCTACACCTTC. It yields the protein CASSSDRGNGYTF.